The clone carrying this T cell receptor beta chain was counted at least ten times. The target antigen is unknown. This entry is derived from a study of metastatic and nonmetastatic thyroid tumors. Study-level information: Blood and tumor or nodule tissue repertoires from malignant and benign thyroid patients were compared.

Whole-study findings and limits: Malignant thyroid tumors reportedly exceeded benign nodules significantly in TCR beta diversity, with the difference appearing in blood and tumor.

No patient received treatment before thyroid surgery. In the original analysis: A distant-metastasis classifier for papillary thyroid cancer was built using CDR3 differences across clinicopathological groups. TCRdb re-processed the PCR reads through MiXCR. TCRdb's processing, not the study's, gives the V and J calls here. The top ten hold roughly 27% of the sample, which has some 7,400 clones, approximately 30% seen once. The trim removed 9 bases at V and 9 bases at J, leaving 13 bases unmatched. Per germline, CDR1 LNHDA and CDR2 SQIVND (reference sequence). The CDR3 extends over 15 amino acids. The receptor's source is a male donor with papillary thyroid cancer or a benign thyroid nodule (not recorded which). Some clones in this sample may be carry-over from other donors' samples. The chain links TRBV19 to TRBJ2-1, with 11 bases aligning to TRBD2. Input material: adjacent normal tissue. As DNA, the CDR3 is TGTGCCAGGCCTGGGCCTAGCGGGGGGCCTTGTGAGCAGTTCTTC. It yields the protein CARPGPSGGPCEQFF.